This TCR beta chain was found in a study of blood T cell repertoires in COVID-19 (dated by TCRdb to the early 2020s). As for the study more broadly: The collaborator samples originated in the United States, Italy and Spain and spanned the acute and convalescent phases of COVID-19. The samples were drawn from the first 160 participants of the ongoing ImmuneRACE study and from some 1,300 subjects provided by 6 global collaborators. Sample metadata almost always included a de-identified subject ID, COVID-19 status, age in years and sex. Where available, HLA class I and class II types were taken from metadata supplied by the sample provider and were not determined by assay-based typing. A freely available public database, intended as a resource for researchers studying the immune response to SARS-CoV-2, is where the repertoires were released. The prospective study material was composed of cDNA or gDNA derived from T cells, B-cell-depleted T cells, or PBMCs. Deeply sampled blood TCRbeta repertoires from subjects exposed to, actively infected with, or recovered from COVID-19 were included in the dataset. Broad study findings and their caveats: Clinical and demographic metadata were provided uncurated, with the amount varying by source and participant.

Whole blood was collected in K2EDTA tubes by collaborating institutions according to the institutions' own protocols. Collaborator samples were shipped for TCRbeta analysis as frozen whole blood, isolated PBMCs, or DNA extracted from either sample type. The CDR3 measures 14 amino acids from cysteine to phenylalanine. The kept DNA is CDR3 alone, 42 bases in frame from the first base. The germline V gene provides CDR1 LGHNA and CDR2 YSLEER. The germline V end is reduced by 4 bases and the J end by 4 bases; junction bases left unmatched: 2. This clone came up a few times. Its antigen remains undetermined. The record has no base qualities; no much larger clone is one base away. The immunoSEQ Assay, a bias-controlled multiplex PCR, was used to amplify TCRbeta CDR3 regions from genomic DNA. Per the authors' processing: Nucleated cell counts per sample were estimated from amplification of reference gene primers within the assay. To quantify the absolute abundance of each unique TCRbeta CDR3 rearrangement, sequence reads were collapsed and filtered. For each sample, productive Simpson clonality was calculated as the square root of Simpson's diversity index across productive rearrangements. Sourced from immuneACCESS, this table was stored by TCRdb with only in-frame sequences that have V and J called. A share of the clones is absent; for the studies checked, an unresolved V gene accounts for under half, and the remainder has no known explanation. D and trimming come from the DNA, and the V and J calls and clone size come from that table. A total of approximately 100,000 clones appear in this sample, 65% to 85% of them only once. The ten biggest clones cover about 10% of the sample.

The sequence is built from TRBV4-3 and TRBJ1-2; 11 junctional bases match TRBD1. This receptor was identified in a woman at least 80 years old with acute or convalescent COVID-19. Sequenced input: peripheral blood. This receptor has the CDR3 CASSRDRGSYGYTF. In nucleotides, the sequence is TGCGCCAGCAGCCGGGACAGGGGGAGCTATGGCTACACCTTC.